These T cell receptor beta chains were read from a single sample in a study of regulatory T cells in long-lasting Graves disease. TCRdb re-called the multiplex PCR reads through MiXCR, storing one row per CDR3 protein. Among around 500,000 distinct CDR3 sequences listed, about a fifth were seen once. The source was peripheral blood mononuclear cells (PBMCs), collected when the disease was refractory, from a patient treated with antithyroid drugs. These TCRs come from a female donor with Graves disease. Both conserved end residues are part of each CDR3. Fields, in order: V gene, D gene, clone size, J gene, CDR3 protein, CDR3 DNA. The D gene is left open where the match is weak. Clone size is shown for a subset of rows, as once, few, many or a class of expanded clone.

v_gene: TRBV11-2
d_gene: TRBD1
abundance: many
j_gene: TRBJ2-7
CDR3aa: CASSFGTGPYEQYF
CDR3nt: TGTGCCAGCAGTTTCGGGACAGGGCCTTACGAGCAGTACTTC

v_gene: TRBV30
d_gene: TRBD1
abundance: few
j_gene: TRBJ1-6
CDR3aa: CAWGSRDRRNSPLHF
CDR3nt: TGTGCCTGGGGCTCCCGGGACAGGAGGAATTCACCCCTCCACTTT

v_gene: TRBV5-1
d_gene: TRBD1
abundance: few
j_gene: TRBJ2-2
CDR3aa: CASSTGQGFAGELFF
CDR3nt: TGCGCCAGCAGCACGGGACAGGGGTTTGCCGGGGAGCTGTTTTTT

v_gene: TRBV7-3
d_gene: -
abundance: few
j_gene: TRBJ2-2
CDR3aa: CASSPSPLGELFF
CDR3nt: TGTGCCAGCAGCCCAAGTCCGCTTGGGGAGCTGTTTTTT

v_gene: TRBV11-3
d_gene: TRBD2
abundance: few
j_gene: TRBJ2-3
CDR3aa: CASSLGSGGTDTQYF
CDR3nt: TGTGCCAGCAGCTTAGGAAGCGGGGGCACAGATACGCAGTATTTT

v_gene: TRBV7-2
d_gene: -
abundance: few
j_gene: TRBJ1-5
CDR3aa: CASSLGTMSNQPQHF
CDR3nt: TGTGCCAGCAGCTTAGGGACAATGAGCAATCAGCCCCAGCATTTT

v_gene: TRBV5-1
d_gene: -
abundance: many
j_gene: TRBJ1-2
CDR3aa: CASSYSRVDYTF
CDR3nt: TGCGCCAGCAGCTACTCGAGGGTCGACTACACCTTC

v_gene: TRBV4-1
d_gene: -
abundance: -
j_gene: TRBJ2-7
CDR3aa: CASSHEPGRSHEQYF
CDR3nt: TGCGCCAGCAGCCACGAACCAGGGAGGTCCCACGAGCAGTACTTC

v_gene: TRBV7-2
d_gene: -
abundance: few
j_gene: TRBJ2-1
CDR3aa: CASSLFTGSYNEQFF
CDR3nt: TGTGCCAGCAGCTTATTTACAGGGTCTTACAATGAGCAGTTCTTC

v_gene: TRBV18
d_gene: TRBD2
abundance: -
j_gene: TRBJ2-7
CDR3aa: CASSPIIASSGTSYEQYF
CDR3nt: TGTGCCAGCTCACCTATAATTGCCTCTAGCGGAACCTCCTACGAGCAGTACTTC

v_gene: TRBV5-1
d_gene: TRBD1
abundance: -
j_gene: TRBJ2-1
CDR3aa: CASSPGDRGTNEQFF
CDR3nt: TGCGCCAGCAGCCCAGGGGACAGGGGTACCAATGAGCAGTTCTTC

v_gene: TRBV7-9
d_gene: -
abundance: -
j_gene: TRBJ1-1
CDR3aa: CASSRREGPAFF
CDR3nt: TGTGCCAGCAGCCGACGTGAGGGCCCAGCTTTCTTT

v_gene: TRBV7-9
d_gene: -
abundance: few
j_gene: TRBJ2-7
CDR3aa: CASSLDLAPGVQYF
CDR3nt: TGTGCCAGCAGCTTAGATCTTGCGCCGGGAGTGCAGTACTTC

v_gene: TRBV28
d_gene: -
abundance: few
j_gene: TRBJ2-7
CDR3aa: CASAQVQGLRSEQYF
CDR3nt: TGTGCCAGCGCTCAGGTCCAGGGGTTGAGAAGCGAGCAGTACTTC

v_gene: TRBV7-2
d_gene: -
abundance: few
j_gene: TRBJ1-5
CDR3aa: CASSFFDGSNQPQHF
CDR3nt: TGTGCCAGCAGCTTTTTTGACGGTAGCAATCAGCCCCAGCATTTT

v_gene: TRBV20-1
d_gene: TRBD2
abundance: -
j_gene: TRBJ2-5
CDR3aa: CSAPHWREGLVETQYF
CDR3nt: TGCAGTGCTCCCCACTGGCGGGAGGGCCTAGTGGAGACCCAGTACTTC

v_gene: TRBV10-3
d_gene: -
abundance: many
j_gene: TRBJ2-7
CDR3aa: CAVSPGTYEQYF
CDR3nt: TGTGCCGTATCACCGGGAACCTACGAGCAGTACTTC

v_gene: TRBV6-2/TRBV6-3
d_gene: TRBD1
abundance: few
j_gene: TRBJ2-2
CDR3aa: CASSFSGTGGIGELFF
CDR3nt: TGTGCCAGCAGTTTTTCCGGGACAGGGGGAATCGGGGAGCTGTTTTTT

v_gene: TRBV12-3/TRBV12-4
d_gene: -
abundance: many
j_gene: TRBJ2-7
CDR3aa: CASSPPRPHEQYF
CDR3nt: TGTGCCAGCAGTCCACCTAGGCCCCACGAGCAGTACTTC

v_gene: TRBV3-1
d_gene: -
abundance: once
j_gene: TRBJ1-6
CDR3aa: CASAPGRLGSPLHF
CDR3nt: TGTGCCAGCGCCCCGGGACGCCTCGGTTCACCCCTCCACTTT

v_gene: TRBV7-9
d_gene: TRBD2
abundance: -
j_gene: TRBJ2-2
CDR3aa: CASSWSAGVTGELFF
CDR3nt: TGTGCCAGCAGCTGGTCAGCGGGAGTCACCGGGGAGCTGTTTTTT

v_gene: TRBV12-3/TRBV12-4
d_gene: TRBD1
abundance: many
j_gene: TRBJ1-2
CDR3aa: CASSHSGTVYGYTF
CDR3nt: TGTGCCAGCAGCCACTCCGGGACAGTATATGGCTACACCTTC

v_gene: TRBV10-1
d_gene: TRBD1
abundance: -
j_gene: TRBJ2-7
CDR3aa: CASSESPGGYEQYF
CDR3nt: TGCGCCAGCAGTGAGTCTCCAGGGGGCTACGAGCAGTACTTC

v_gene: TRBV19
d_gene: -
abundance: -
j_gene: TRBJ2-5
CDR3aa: CASSMEMGETQYF
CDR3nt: TGTGCCAGTAGTATGGAGATGGGAGAGACCCAGTACTTC

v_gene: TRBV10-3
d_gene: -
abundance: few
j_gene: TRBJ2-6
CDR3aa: CAIKTDAQGANVLTF
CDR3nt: TGTGCCATCAAGACCGACGCTCAAGGGGCCAACGTCCTGACTTTC

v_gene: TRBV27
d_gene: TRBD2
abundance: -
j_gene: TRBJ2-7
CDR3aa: CASSKGTSGQGPEQYF
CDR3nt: TGTGCCAGCAGCAAGGGGACTAGCGGCCAGGGGCCCGAGCAGTACTTC

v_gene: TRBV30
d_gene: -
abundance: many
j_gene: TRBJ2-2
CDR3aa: CAWTVSSELFF
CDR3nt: TGTGCCTGGACCGTGAGTTCCGAGCTGTTTTTT

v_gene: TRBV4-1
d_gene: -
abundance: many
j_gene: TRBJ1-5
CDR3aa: CASSLRDTVSNQPQHF
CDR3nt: TGCGCCAGCAGCCTCCGGGACACCGTAAGCAATCAGCCCCAGCATTTT

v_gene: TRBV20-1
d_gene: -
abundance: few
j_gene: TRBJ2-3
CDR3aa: CSAREMGAGIADTQYF
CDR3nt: TGCAGTGCTAGAGAGATGGGGGCGGGAATCGCAGATACGCAGTATTTT

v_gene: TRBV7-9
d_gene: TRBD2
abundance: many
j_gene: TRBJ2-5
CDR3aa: CASTPSGRSGETQYF
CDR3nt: TGTGCCAGCACCCCTAGCGGGAGATCCGGGGAGACCCAGTACTTC

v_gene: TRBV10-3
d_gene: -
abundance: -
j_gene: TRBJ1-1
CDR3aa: CAINRDMNTEAFF
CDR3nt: TGTGCCATCAACCGAGACATGAACACTGAAGCTTTCTTT

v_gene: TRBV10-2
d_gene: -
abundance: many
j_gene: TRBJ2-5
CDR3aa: CASRQGEETQYF
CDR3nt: TGCGCCAGCAGACAGGGAGAGGAGACCCAGTACTTC

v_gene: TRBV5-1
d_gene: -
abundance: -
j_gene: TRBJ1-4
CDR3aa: CASSFVTGLNEKLFF
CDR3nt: TGCGCCAGCAGCTTTGTTACAGGGTTAAACGAAAAACTGTTTTTT

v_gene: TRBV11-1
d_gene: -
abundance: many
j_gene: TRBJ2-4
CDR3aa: CASSVSTLAKNIQYF
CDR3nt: TGTGCCAGCAGCGTATCAACCCTAGCCAAAAACATTCAGTACTTC

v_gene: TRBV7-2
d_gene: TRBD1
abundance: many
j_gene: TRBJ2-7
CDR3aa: CASSRGSWTGGDEQYF
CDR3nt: TGTGCCAGCAGCCGAGGCAGTTGGACAGGGGGGGACGAGCAGTACTTC

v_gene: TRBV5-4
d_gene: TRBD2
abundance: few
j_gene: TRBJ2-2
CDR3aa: CASSSGLAGDTGELFF
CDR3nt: TGTGCCAGCAGCTCGGGACTAGCGGGAGACACCGGGGAGCTGTTTTTT

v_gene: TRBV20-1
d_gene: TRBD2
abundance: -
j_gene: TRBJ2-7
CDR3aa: CSALGLAGEYEQYF
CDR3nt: TGCAGTGCTTTGGGACTAGCGGGAGAGTACGAGCAGTACTTC

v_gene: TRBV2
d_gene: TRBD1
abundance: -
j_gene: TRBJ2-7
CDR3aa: CASSVGDRGSYEQYF
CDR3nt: TGTGCCAGCAGTGTTGGGGACAGGGGTTCCTACGAGCAGTACTTC

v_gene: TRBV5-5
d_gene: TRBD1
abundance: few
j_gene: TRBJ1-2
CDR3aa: CASSGGQGGFYGYTF
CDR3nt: TGTGCCAGCAGCGGAGGACAGGGGGGGTTCTATGGCTACACCTTC

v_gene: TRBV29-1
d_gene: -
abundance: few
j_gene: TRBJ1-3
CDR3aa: CSVETLSPRAGGNTIYF
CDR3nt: TGCAGCGTTGAAACACTATCCCCCAGGGCGGGTGGAAACACCATATATTTT

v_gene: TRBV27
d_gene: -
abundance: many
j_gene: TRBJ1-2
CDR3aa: CASSFRLGGSYGYTF
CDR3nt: TGTGCCAGCAGTTTTCGGCTGGGTGGAAGCTATGGCTACACCTTC